Below, 9 T cell receptor beta chains from the same sample are listed, as sequenced in a study of glioma-infiltrating T cells after dendritic cell vaccination. The assay was immunoSEQ multiplex PCR, and TCRdb's table has in-frame clones only and misses some. The sample holds about 73,000 clones, approximately 80% seen once. The sample was blood, taken before dendritic cell vaccination. All receptors derive from a human donor with glioblastoma.

This clone was counted between two and nine times. The V gene is TRBV5-1, the J gene TRBJ2-1; 8 positions agree with TRBD1. The CDR3 runs 14 residues. Germline V gene data show CDR1 as SGHRS and CDR2 as YFSETQ. V was pared by 4 bases and J by 9 bases, with 9 bases of the junction left unmatched. Written as DNA, the CDR3 is TGCGCCAGCAGCGAATGGACAGGGCAGAGTGAGCAGTTCTTC. This codes for CASSEWTGQSEQFF.

The J gene is TRBJ2-3, the V gene TRBV2; possibly TRBD1 for D (6 bases). Germline V lookup: CDR1 SNHLY, CDR2 FYNNEI. Trimming pared 10 bases from V and 4 bases from J, leaving 12 bases between. CDR3 length equals 12 residues. This chain's CDR3 is CATRDNSDTQYF. DNA of the CDR3: TGTGCCACCCGGGACAATTCAGATACGCAGTATTTT. The variable domain in full, completed from reference TRBV2 and TRBJ2-3, reads EPEVTQTPSHQVTQMGQEVILRCVPISNHLYFYWYRQILGQKVEFLVSFYNNEISEKSEIFDDQFSVERPDGSNFTLKIRSTKLEDSAMYFCATRDNSDTQYFGPGTRLTVL.

V usage is TRBV6-4 and J usage is TRBJ2-3; 10 bases map to TRBD2. J gave up 5 bases and V 5 bases, and 7 bases lay outside the gene matches. This CDR3 region has 15 residues. The germline CDR1 and CDR2 sequences are MRHNA and SNTAGT. CDR3 region: CASSQLLAGKDTQYF. CDR3 DNA: TGTGCCAGCAGTCAACTACTAGCGGGAAAAGATACGCAGTATTTT.

V and J are TRBV18 and TRBJ1-5; 10 nucleotides align to TRBD1. From germline, CDR1 is KGHSH and CDR2 LQKENI. CDR3 length: 15 amino acids. The junction had 6 bases not matched to a gene; V was cut back by 6 bases and J by 4 bases. The DNA for the CDR3 is TGTGCCAGCTCCCAGGGACAGGGGACGAATCAGCCCCAGCATTTT. The encoded protein is CASSQGQGTNQPQHF.

The rearrangement joins TRBV5-1 to TRBJ2-1; 9 bases are shared with TRBD2. The V segment lost 4 bases and the J segment 2 bases; nucleotides outside the gene matches: 4. Germline V lookup: CDR1 SGHRS, CDR2 YFSETQ. CDR3 size: 15 residues. The CDR3 protein is CASSTVAGAYNEQFF. CDR3 sequence (DNA): TGCGCCAGCAGCACGGTAGCGGGAGCCTACAATGAGCAGTTCTTC.

This chain joins TRBV19 and TRBJ1-1, with 7 bases lining up with TRBD1. V trimming: 3 bases; J trimming: 10 bases; junction bases outside the gene matches: 14. The CDR3 contains 15 residues. Germline values: CDR1 LNHDA, CDR2 SQIVND (reference sequence). The CDR3 spells CASSIPRGAVSRAFF. The DNA for the CDR3 is TGTGCCAGTAGTATCCCCAGGGGGGCTGTCAGTCGAGCTTTCTTT.

This clone has a handful of counts. V gene TRBV5-1 combines with J gene TRBJ1-5; D call uncertain. The germline V gene encodes CDR1 SGHRS and CDR2 YFSETQ. The CDR3 extends over 15 amino acids. CDR3 region: CASTPGPEDNQPQHF. The CDR3 nucleotides are TGCGCTAGTACCCCTGGCCCGGAGGACAATCAGCCCCAGCATTTT.

The chain has TRBV6-5 and TRBJ2-7; the D gene is possibly TRBD1 (7 bases). The germline V and J ends were trimmed by 6 bases and 4 bases, with 10 bases remaining between them. Germline V lookup: CDR1 MNHEY, CDR2 SVGAGI. The CDR3 contains 12 residues. The CDR3 DNA reads as TGTGCCAGCAGCAGGGGGGCTTACGAGCAGTACGTC. Its translation: CASSRGAYEQYV.

The chain links TRBV29-1 to TRBJ2-4, with D uncertain. Trimming stripped 3 bases from V and 1 base from J, with 7 bases between. The CDR3 has 13 residues. Germline V gene lookup returns CDR1 SQVTM and CDR2 ANQGSEA. CDR3 DNA sequence: TGCAGCGTTGAGTTTTCGGCCAAAAACATTCAGTACTTC. Its translation is CSVEFSAKNIQYF.